Listed here are 15 T cell receptor beta chains from one sample, sequenced in a study of T-cell reconstitution after alpha-beta-depleted transplantation in children. The TCRbeta library was prepared with unique molecular identifiers. From the PCR reads, TCRdb called clonotypes with MiXCR, one entry per CDR3 protein. The profile shows about 510,000 distinct CDR3 sequences, approximately 10% of them singletons. The sequencing used PBMCs, mostly from graft donor cells, collected 180 days after TCRalphabeta/CD19-depleted stem cell transplant. Receptors were obtained from a female patient aged 2 to 10 who had a stem cell transplant for aplastic anemia, so the T cells may come from the graft donor.

This chain links TRBV16 with TRBJ2-3, with 10 bases aligning to TRBD1. Germline V gives CDR1 KGHSY, CDR2 FQNENV. V trimming: 5 bases; J trimming: 2 bases; junction bases outside the gene matches: 1. The length of the CDR3 is 14 residues. In DNA form, the CDR3 reads TGTGCCAGCAGCGGACAGGGGGTCACAGATACGCAGTATTTT. Translating gives CASSGQGVTDTQYF.

The V gene is TRBV2, the J gene TRBJ1-1; D unclear. CDR1 and CDR2 from the germline V gene are SNHLY and FYNNEI. The CDR3 sequence is 13 residues long. The ends were cut back, 10 bases at V and 3 bases at J, with 15 bases in the middle. The CDR3 DNA reads TGTGCCATCTGTTTTTGGGAGTACACTGAAGCTTTCTTT. It codes for CAICFWEYTEAFF.

In this sample, this clonotype turned up a few times. The chain is built from TRBV20-1 and TRBJ2-1; 11 nucleotides match TRBD2. The CDR3 spans 16 residues. Germline CDR1 reads DFQATT; CDR2 reads SNEGSKA (reference sequence). Unmatched junction bases numbered 8, after V lost 2 bases and J lost 5 bases. In DNA, the CDR3 is TGCAGTGCTAGATACACTAGCGGGAGTATCCACAATGAGCAGTTCTTC. Translated: CSARYTSGSIHNEQFF.

The chain recombines TRBV5-6 with TRBJ2-5; D might be TRBD1 (5 bases). The ends were cut back, 2 bases at V and 5 bases at J, with 16 bases in the middle. The CDR3 length is 15 residues. Germline V gene sequence: CDR1 SGHDT, CDR2 YYEEEE. CDR3 bases: TGTGCCAGCAGCTTTGGTACAGGCGATCAGGAGACCCAGTACTTC. Its translation: CASSFGTGDQETQYF. Complete variable domain (other parts from reference TRBV5-6 and TRBJ2-5): DAGVTQSPTHLIKTRGQQVTLRCSPKSGHDTVSWYQQALGQGPQFIFQYYEEEERQRGNFPDRFSGHQFPNYSSELNVNALLLGDSALYLCASSFGTGDQETQYFGPGTRLLVL.

The rearrangement links TRBV4-3 to TRBJ1-1, with TRBD1 as a possible D gene (6 bases). Germline V gene data show CDR1 as LGHNA and CDR2 as YSLEER. V was trimmed by 4 bases and J by 9 bases, leaving 12 bases between them. The CDR3 extends over 12 amino acids. The CDR3 DNA reads as TGCGCCAGCAGCCTGACGGACAGAAAAGCTTTCTTT. It is translated as CASSLTDRKAFF.

The V call is TRBV5-6, the J call TRBJ2-7; 8 bases fit TRBD1. Germline V CDR1 and CDR2: SGHDT, YYEEEE. This CDR3 is 16 amino acids long. The V and J ends lost 0 bases and 0 bases, in that order; junction bases with no gene match: 5. As DNA, the CDR3 is TGTGCCAGCAGCTTGGCTGCAGGGGGCGGCTCCTACGAGCAGTACTTC. This gives the protein CASSLAAGGGSYEQYF.

A few counts support this clonotype. The chain joins TRBV6-2 or TRBV6-3 to TRBJ2-7; possible D gene TRBD2, 6 bases. Between the trimmed V and J ends, which lost 8 bases and 3 bases, there was a span of 14 bases. Germline V gene data show CDR1 as MNHEY and CDR2 as SVGEGT. The CDR3 runs to 13 residues. Here the CDR3 DNA reads TGTGCCAGCGGTCGGGGGTACTTCTACGAGCAGTACTTC. This translates into CASGRGYFYEQYF.

Ten or more counts support this clonotype. V gene TRBV11-2 combines with J gene TRBJ2-5, with D maybe TRBD1 (6 bases). The V end lost 1 base, the J end lost 4 bases, and 13 bases lay between the germline ends. The length of the CDR3 is 15 residues. Germline assignment: CDR1 SGHAT and CDR2 FQNNGV. The CDR3 protein is CASSLATGPRETQYF. As DNA, the CDR3 is TGTGCCAGCAGCTTAGCAACAGGGCCAAGAGAGACCCAGTACTTC.

This clonotype has a count of ten or more. The V gene is TRBV5-1, the J gene TRBJ2-3, with 12 bases that match TRBD2. The CDR3 loop spans 17 amino acids. The J segment lost 3 bases and the V segment lost 5 bases, leaving 10 bases of the junction unmatched. Germline loops: CDR1 SGHRS, CDR2 YFSETQ. The CDR3 spells CASSGLAGGLRTDTQYF. CDR3 coding DNA: TGCGCCAGCAGTGGTCTAGCGGGAGGGCTTCGGACAGATACGCAGTATTTT.

J is TRBJ1-6 and V is TRBV6-2 or TRBV6-3; TRBD1 matches at 7 bases. Germline V gene data show CDR1 as MNHEY and CDR2 as SVGEGT. This CDR3 region has 15 residues. With V trimmed by 2 bases and J by 7 bases, 5 bases remained unmatched. The CDR3 loop reads CASSYVGRGNSPLHF. In DNA form, the CDR3 reads TGTGCCAGCAGTTACGTCGGCAGGGGGAATTCACCCCTCCACTTT.

This clonotype was detected ten times or more. This rearrangement joins TRBV10-3 to TRBJ2-7; 10 bases line up with TRBD2. V lost 3 bases, J lost 1 base, and 3 bases stayed unmatched. CDR3 length equals 15 residues. CDR1 and CDR2 from the germline V gene are ENHRY and SYGVKD. The CDR3 sequence: CAISEVAGGSYEQYF. The CDR3 coding sequence is TGTGCCATCAGTGAAGTAGCGGGGGGTTCCTACGAGCAGTACTTC.

The chain links TRBV14 to TRBJ2-2; no clear D. The V gene's germline CDR1 is SGHDN and CDR2 FVKESK. This CDR3 has 16 residues. V was clipped by 3 bases and J by 0 bases, with 11 bases between them. CDR3 coding DNA: TGTGCCAGCAGCCAGTTTACACGGCCGAACACCGGGGAGCTGTTTTTT. The encoded protein is CASSQFTRPNTGELFF.

This clonotype was recorded a few times. The chain couples TRBV6-2 or TRBV6-3 to TRBJ2-1; 9 nucleotides line up with TRBD2. Germline V gives CDR1 MNHEY, CDR2 SVGEGT. The CDR3 length is 15 residues. With V trimmed by 2 bases and J by 6 bases, 5 bases remained unmatched. The DNA of the CDR3 is TGTGCCAGCAGTTACGCGGGAGGGCCAATCAATGAGCAGTTCTTC. Translation gives CASSYAGGPINEQFF.

This rearrangement joins TRBV28 to TRBJ1-3; D not certain. V gave up 8 bases and J gave up 0 bases, with 8 bases separating them. Germline CDR1 is MDHEN and CDR2 is SYDVKM. The CDR3 totals 13 residues. CDR3 DNA sequence: TGTGCCAGCCGATGGAACTCTGGAAACACCATATATTTT. This gives the protein CASRWNSGNTIYF.

The sample holds a few counts of this clonotype. J is TRBJ1-5 and V is TRBV7-8, with TRBD1 as a possible D gene (5 bases). The CDR3 sequence is 12 residues long. V lost 1 base, J lost 8 bases, and 6 bases lay in between. The germline gives CDR1 SGHVS, CDR2 FQNEAQ. CDR3 bases: TGTGCCAGCAGCTTAGGGGGGGAGCCCCAGCATTTT. This codes for CASSLGGEPQHF.